A single sample gave rise to the 6 T cell receptor beta chains below, sequenced in a study of T cells in Graves' hyperthyroidism and ophthalmopathy. Amplified TCR beta CDR3 regions derived from RNA transcripts. The TCR CDR3 was amplified in a first-round RT-PCR using the HTBI primer set. TCRdb reprocessed the multiplex PCR reads via MiXCR and lists one record per CDR3 protein. This table holds about 300,000 distinct CDR3 sequences, 13% found once. The sample consisted of blood. These receptors were obtained from a woman aged 25 to 39 with Graves' hyperthyroidism that later progressed to Graves' ophthalmopathy.

This clonotype occurred many times. The chain recombines TRBV12-3 or TRBV12-4 with TRBJ1-5, with D possibly matching TRBD1 (6 bases). V was trimmed by 3 bases and J by 6 bases, leaving 12 bases between them. This CDR3 comprises 14 residues. The chain's CDR3 is CASSLGGGGQPQHF. CDR3 nucleotides: TGTGCCAGCAGTTTGGGGGGAGGGGGTCAGCCCCAGCATTTT.

This clonotype came up many times. The rearrangement uses TRBV6-2 or TRBV6-3 and TRBJ2-1, with TRBD2 identical over 10 bases. V was pared by 5 bases and J by 7 bases, with 8 bases of the junction left unmatched. The CDR3 covers 15 residues. Germline CDR1 MNHEY, CDR2 SVGEGT. The CDR3 here is CASSASSGSMNEQFF. CDR3 DNA: TGTGCCAGCAGTGCTTCTAGCGGGAGTATGAATGAGCAGTTCTTC.

This clonotype was counted ten times or more. V and J are TRBV12-3 or TRBV12-4 and TRBJ1-4; 7 bases are shared with TRBD1. The V gene end was trimmed by 7 bases and the J gene end by 8 bases; junction bases not matched to a gene: 10. The CDR3 runs to 14 residues. CDR3 DNA: TGTGCCAGCACGCAACAGGGGAGTCAGGAAAAACTGTTTTTT. It yields the protein CASTQQGSQEKLFF.

This clonotype was observed at least ten times. The J gene is TRBJ2-7, the V gene TRBV10-3, with D hard to call. The germline CDR1 and CDR2 sequences are ENHRY and SYGVKD. V was pared by 6 bases and J by 6 bases, with 15 bases between. This CDR3 is 13 amino acids long. In nucleotides, the CDR3 is TGTGCCATCAGCCAACGGACGGACGGCGAGCAGTACTTC. The encoded protein is CAISQRTDGEQYF.

Many counts were recorded for this clonotype. The CDR3 DNA is TGTGCCAGCTCACCCTCTCTATGGAAGCAGTACAATGAGCAGTTCTTC. It encodes CASSPSLWKQYNEQFF. This rearrangement joins TRBV18 to TRBJ2-1; D is uncertain. V lost 3 bases to trimming and J lost 4 bases, with 16 bases between them. Per germline, CDR1 KGHSH and CDR2 LQKENI. The CDR3 is 16 residues long.

The CDR3 DNA sequence: TGTGCCAGCAGCTTAAGGTCTACTGGGGCCAACGTCCTGACTTTC. Translating gives CASSLRSTGANVLTF. The rearrangement links TRBV7-9 to TRBJ2-6; the D is unclear. Trimming took 2 bases from V and 2 from J, leaving 7 bases between them. The CDR3 totals 15 residues. CDR1 is SEHNR and CDR2 is FQNEAQ in the germline V gene (reference sequence).